The 21 T cell receptor beta chains below come from one sample, sequenced in a study of T cell responses to AZD1222 COVID-19 vaccine (dated by TCRdb to the early 2020s). The library was produced with the immunoSEQ multiplex PCR assay. This immuneACCESS table, as held by TCRdb, lists in-frame sequences with V and J called but not all clones. Of the missing ones, under half trace to an unresolved V gene in checked studies; the others have no known cause. This sample is represented by about 140,000 clones; approximately 90% of them were singletons. Approximately 1.6% of the sample goes to the ten largest clones. The sample's time point label is to be understood as: baseline before first vaccination. The starting material was peripheral blood, obtained on day 0 of AZD1222 vaccination. Receptors originate from an adult in good health.

The gene calls are TRBV19 and TRBJ1-1; D may be TRBD1 (6 bases). CDR3 size: 12 residues. CDR1 is LNHDA and CDR2 is SQIVND in the germline V gene (reference sequence). V was clipped by 5 bases and J by 3 bases, with 7 bases between them. In DNA, the CDR3 is TGTGCCAGTAGTGCAGGGGACACTGAAGCTTTCTTT. Its protein is CASSAGDTEAFF.

The chain joins TRBV5-1 to TRBJ2-1; a possible D gene is TRBD1 (5 bases). The CDR3 totals 16 residues. V lost 0 bases to trimming and J lost 5 bases, with 15 bases between them. The germline V gene has CDR1 SGHRS and CDR2 YFSETQ. The DNA for the CDR3 is TGCGCCAGCAGCTTGGGGGCCCTGGGGCTTAACAATGAGCAGTTCTTC. It yields the protein CASSLGALGLNNEQFF.

This rearrangement joins TRBV7-9 to TRBJ1-1; 10 nucleotides agree with TRBD1. Germline trimming cut 10 bases from V and 1 base from J; bases unmatched to any gene: 6. The CDR3 runs to 14 residues. The germline V gene encodes CDR1 SEHNR and CDR2 FQNEAQ (reference sequence). CDR3 amino acids: CATRQGAQNTEAFF. Here the CDR3 DNA reads TGTGCCACACGACAGGGGGCGCAGAACACTGAAGCTTTCTTT.

The J gene is TRBJ1-2, the V gene TRBV5-6; TRBD1 is a possible D gene (5 bases). The germline V gene encodes CDR1 SGHDT and CDR2 YYEEEE. This CDR3 spans 12 amino acids. Trimming left V 3 bases short and J 6 bases short, with 9 bases between. CDR3 nucleotide sequence: TGTGCCAGCAGCTACACAGGAGATGGCTACACCTTC. This encodes CASSYTGDGYTF.

V is TRBV2 and J is TRBJ1-1, with D perhaps TRBD1 (5 bases). Germline CDR1 is SNHLY and CDR2 is FYNNEI. The CDR3 covers 14 residues. Trimming removed 4 bases at V and 2 bases at J, with 11 bases between. CDR3 protein: CASSVGPGNTEAFF. CDR3 coding DNA: TGTGCCAGCAGTGTGGGGCCGGGTAACACTGAAGCTTTCTTT.

The chain uses TRBV9 and TRBJ1-5; a weak D match, TRBD1 (5 bases). CDR1 is SGDLS, CDR2 YYNGEE, per germline. Trimming removed 8 bases at V and 7 bases at J, with 16 bases between. CDR3 length: 13 amino acids. The CDR3 DNA is TGTGCCAGTAGTCCGCAGGGCGGGCAGCCCCAGCATTTT. This encodes CASSPQGGQPQHF.

This sequence joins TRBV27 and TRBJ2-2; TRBD2 matches at 13 bases. CDR3 length: 18 residues. Germline V gene data show CDR1 as MNHEY and CDR2 as SMNVEV (reference sequence). V lost 7 bases, J lost 4 bases, and 12 bases stayed unmatched. The CDR3 region has the DNA TGTGCCAGCAAAACAGGACTAGCGGGAGAAATGGGCACCGGGGAGCTGTTTTTT. This translates into CASKTGLAGEMGTGELFF.

The genes are TRBV11-3 and TRBJ2-3; TRBD2 agrees at 7 bases. V dropped 5 bases and J dropped 2; count of bases not matched to a gene: 10. The germline CDR1 and CDR2 sequences are SGHNT and YENEEA. CDR3 size: 16 residues. The CDR3 region has the DNA TGTGCCAGCAGCCCCGGAAAGCGGGAACTCACAGATACGCAGTATTTT. Residues: CASSPGKRELTDTQYF.

The chain is built from TRBV2 and TRBJ1-6; no definite D call. CDR1 and CDR2 (germline): SNHLY, FYNNEI. Trimming cost V 4 bases and J 9 bases, with 13 bases left between them. The CDR3 consists of 14 residues. The chain's CDR3 is CASSVVQDGSPLHF. In nucleotides, the CDR3 is TGTGCCAGCAGTGTGGTTCAGGATGGTTCACCCCTCCACTTT.

V usage is TRBV6-4 and J usage is TRBJ1-2, with D maybe TRBD1 (6 bases). The CDR3 length is 16 residues. The V gene's germline CDR1 is MRHNA and CDR2 SNTAGT. Trimming took off 0 bases at V and 4 bases at J, with 15 bases between the two ends. The CDR3 reads CASSDSSIRDIYGYTF. DNA of the CDR3: TGTGCCAGCAGTGACTCGTCGATCAGGGACATCTATGGCTACACCTTC.

J is TRBJ2-2 and V is TRBV18; 8 bases are shared with TRBD1. CDR3 length equals 14 residues. Germline V gene data show CDR1 as KGHSH and CDR2 as LQKENI. Trimming removed 0 bases from V and 6 bases from J; junction bases left unmatched: 0. DNA of the CDR3: TGTGCCAGCTCACCACCGACAGGGGCCGGGGAGCTGTTTTTT. This sequence encodes CASSPPTGAGELFF.

The V call is TRBV6-4, the J call TRBJ1-5; D is undetermined. CDR1 is MRHNA, CDR2 SNTAGT, per germline. The CDR3 sequence is 13 residues long. Between the trimmed V and J ends, which lost 3 bases and 2 bases, there was a span of 5 bases. In nucleotides, the CDR3 is TGTGCCAGCAGTGAGGCAGGCAATCAGCCCCAGCATTTT. This codes for CASSEAGNQPQHF.

The DNA of the CDR3 is TGCGCCAGCAGCTTGGAGGGATATGGGGGCACGAGCACTGAAGCTTTCTTT. The encoded protein is CASSLEGYGGTSTEAFF. The chain recombines TRBV5-1 with TRBJ1-1; tentative D call: TRBD1 (6 bases). The V end was cut by 0 bases, the J end by 4 bases, with 19 bases between. This CDR3 is 17 amino acids long. Germline CDR1 is SGHRS and CDR2 is YFSETQ. Using reference TRBV5-1 and TRBJ1-1 for the parts outside the CDR3, the full variable domain is KAGVTQTPRYLIKTRGQQVTLSCSPISGHRSVSWYQQTPGQGLQFLFEYFSETQRNKGNFPGRFSGRQFSNSRSEMNVSTLELGDSALYLCASSLEGYGGTSTEAFFGQGTRLTVV.

CDR3 nucleotides: TGTGCCAGCAGCCCACAAGCGGGGGGTGAGCAGTACTTC. Translating gives CASSPQAGGEQYF. This rearrangement joins TRBV7-3 to TRBJ2-7, with 9 nucleotides matching TRBD2. The CDR3 totals 13 residues. In germline, CDR1 is SGHTA, CDR2 FQGTGA. With V trimmed by 5 bases and J by 7 bases, 6 bases remained unmatched.

The chain carries TRBV12-5 and TRBJ2-6; D remains ambiguous. Trimming took off 1 base at V and 2 bases at J, with 12 bases between the two ends. Looked up from germline, CDR1 is LGHNT and CDR2 is FRNRAP. CDR3 length: 17 residues. The CDR3 spells CASGLAFNKAGANVLTF. The CDR3 bases are TGTGCTAGTGGTTTGGCCTTTAACAAGGCTGGGGCCAACGTCCTGACTTTC. The variable domain in full, completed from reference TRBV12-5 and TRBJ2-6, reads DARVTQTPRHKVTEMGQEVTMRCQPILGHNTVFWYRQTMMQGLELLAYFRNRAPLDDSGMPKDRFSAEMPDATLATLKIQPSEPRDSAVYFCASGLAFNKAGANVLTFGAGSRLTVL.

This chain joins TRBV5-4 and TRBJ1-1; unclear D gene. V was clipped by 0 bases and J by 4 bases, with 10 bases between them. CDR3 length: 14 amino acids. Germline CDR1 SGHNT, CDR2 YYREEE (reference sequence). The DNA for the CDR3 is TGTGCCAGCAGCTTGGAGCAGTATGGCACTGAAGCTTTCTTT. This sequence encodes CASSLEQYGTEAFF.

This rearrangement joins TRBV6-1 to TRBJ1-6; D gene unclear. There are 16 residues in the CDR3. Trimming took off 2 bases at V and 6 bases at J, with 14 bases between the two ends. Germline assignment: CDR1 MNHNS and CDR2 SASEGT. The CDR3 nucleotides are TGTGCCAGCAGTGAACACAGCGCCAGAGCTAATTCACCCCTCCACTTT. It is translated as CASSEHSARANSPLHF.

The V and J genes are TRBV5-6 and TRBJ2-1; no firm D call. CDR3 length: 18 amino acids. The germline gives CDR1 SGHDT, CDR2 YYEEEE. V dropped 5 bases and J dropped 4 bases, with 25 bases sitting between them. The CDR3 bases are TGTGCCAGCAGGCCCATACCCCAAACGAAGTTGGGTTACAATGAGCAGTTCTTC. Amino acid sequence: CASRPIPQTKLGYNEQFF. Looking up the rest from reference TRBV5-6 and TRBJ2-1 gives the full variable domain: DAGVTQSPTHLIKTRGQQVTLRCSPKSGHDTVSWYQQALGQGPQFIFQYYEEEERQRGNFPDRFSGHQFPNYSSELNVNALLLGDSALYLCASRPIPQTKLGYNEQFFGPGTRLTVL.

This rearrangement joins TRBV9 to TRBJ2-5; D gene unclear. The length of the CDR3 is 13 residues. The V gene's germline CDR1 is SGDLS and CDR2 YYNGEE. V lost 4 bases and J lost 5, with 12 bases in between. The CDR3 DNA is TGTGCCAGCAGCCCATCGATTGTGGAGACCCAGTACTTC. It is translated as CASSPSIVETQYF.

The chain joins TRBV24-1 to TRBJ1-2; D not certain. Trimming pared 4 bases from V and 4 bases from J, leaving 6 bases between. The CDR3 totals 12 residues. Germline values: CDR1 KGHDR, CDR2 SFDVKD. The DNA of the CDR3 is TGTGCCACCAGTGAGGGGAGCTATGGCTACACCTTC. It translates to CATSEGSYGYTF.

CDR3 region: CASSPRDTTTEAFF. Written as DNA, the CDR3 is TGTGCCAGCAGCCCAAGGGACACAACAACTGAAGCTTTCTTT. The gene calls are TRBV3-1 (or the pseudogene TRBV3-2) and TRBJ1-1; tentative D call: TRBD1 (6 bases). Trimming took off 4 bases at V and 5 bases at J, with 14 bases between the two ends. The CDR3 has 14 residues. Germline CDR1 and CDR2: LGHDT and YNNKEL (reference sequence).